This TCR beta chain was recorded in a study of T cell responses to AZD1222 COVID-19 vaccine. Overall study findings and caveats: There were mostly white British donors and more females than males, and clonal diversity was possibly underestimated. Unmutated variant regions are reportedly the target of nearly half of TCRs that are spike-specific. Increased Spike-specific TCR breadth and depth were observed after two AZD1222 doses.

Profiling relied on immunoSEQ multiplex PCR, and the TCRdb table lists in-frame clones only, not all of them. The table has about 110,000 clones, 85% to 90% seen once; the top ten hold about 7.4%. This clone was seen once. Its antigen is still unknown. The CDR3 contains 15 residues. The V end was cut by 3 bases, the J end by 1 base, with 12 bases between. Germline CDR1 reads KGHSH; CDR2 reads LQKENI. The starting material was peripheral blood, obtained on day 0 of AZD1222 vaccination. This clonotype was obtained from an adult in good health. The genes are TRBV18 and TRBJ1-1; D is uncertain. CDR3 in amino acids: CASSPGLGRNTEAFF. The CDR3 nucleotides are TGTGCCAGCTCACCCGGACTGGGCAGGAACACTGAAGCTTTCTTT.